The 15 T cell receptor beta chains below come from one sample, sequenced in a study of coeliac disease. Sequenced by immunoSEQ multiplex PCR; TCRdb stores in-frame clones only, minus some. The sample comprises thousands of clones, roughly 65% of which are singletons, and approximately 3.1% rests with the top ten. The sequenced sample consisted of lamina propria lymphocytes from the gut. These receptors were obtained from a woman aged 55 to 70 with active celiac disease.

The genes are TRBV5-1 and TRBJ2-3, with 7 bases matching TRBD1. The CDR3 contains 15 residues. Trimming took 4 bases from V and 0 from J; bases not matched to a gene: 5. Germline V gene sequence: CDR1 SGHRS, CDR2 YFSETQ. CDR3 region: CASSLRDSSTDTQYF. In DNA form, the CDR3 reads TGCGCCAGCAGCCTACGGGACAGTAGCACAGATACGCAGTATTTT.

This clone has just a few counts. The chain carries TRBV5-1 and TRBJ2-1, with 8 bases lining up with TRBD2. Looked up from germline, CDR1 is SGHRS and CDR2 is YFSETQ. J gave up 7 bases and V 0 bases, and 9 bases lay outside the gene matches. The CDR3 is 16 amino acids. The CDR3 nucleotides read TGCGCCAGCAGCTTGGTTTCGGGGGGGCTTTGGAATGAGCAGTTCTTC. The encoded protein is CASSLVSGGLWNEQFF.

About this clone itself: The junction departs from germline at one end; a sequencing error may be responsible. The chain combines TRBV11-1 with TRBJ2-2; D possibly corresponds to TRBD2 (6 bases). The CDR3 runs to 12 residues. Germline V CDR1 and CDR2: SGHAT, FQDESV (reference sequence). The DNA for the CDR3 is TGTGCCAGCAGGACAGACGTCGGGGGGCTGTTTTTT. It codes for CASRTDVGGLFF.

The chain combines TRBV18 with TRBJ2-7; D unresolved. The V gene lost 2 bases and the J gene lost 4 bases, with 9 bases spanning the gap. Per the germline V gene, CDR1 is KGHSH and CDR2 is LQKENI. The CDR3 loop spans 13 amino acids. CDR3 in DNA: TGTGCCAGCTCACCAAGTCAGGTATACGAGCAGTACTTC. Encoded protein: CASSPSQVYEQYF.

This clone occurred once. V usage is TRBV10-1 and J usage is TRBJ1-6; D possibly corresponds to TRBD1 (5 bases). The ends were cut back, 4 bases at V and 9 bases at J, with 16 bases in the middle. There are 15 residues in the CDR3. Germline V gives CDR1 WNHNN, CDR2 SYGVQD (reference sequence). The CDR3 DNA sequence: TGCGCCAGCAGTGTCCCGACAGCTCCCACTTCACCCCTCCACTTT. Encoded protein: CASSVPTAPTSPLHF.

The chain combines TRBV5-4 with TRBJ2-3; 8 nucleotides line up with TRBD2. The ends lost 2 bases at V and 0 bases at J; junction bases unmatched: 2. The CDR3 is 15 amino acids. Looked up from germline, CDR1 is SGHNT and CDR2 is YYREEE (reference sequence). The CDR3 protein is CASSFQRGSTDTQYF. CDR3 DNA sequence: TGTGCCAGCAGCTTCCAGCGGGGGAGCACAGATACGCAGTATTTT.

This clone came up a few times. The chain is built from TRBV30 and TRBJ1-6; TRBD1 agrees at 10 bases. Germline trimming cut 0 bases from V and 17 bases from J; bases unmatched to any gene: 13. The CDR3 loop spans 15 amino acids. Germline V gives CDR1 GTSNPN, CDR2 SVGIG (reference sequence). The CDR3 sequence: CAWSVRGTGDLRFHF. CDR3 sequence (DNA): TGTGCCTGGAGTGTACGAGGGACAGGGGATCTGAGGTTCCACTTT.

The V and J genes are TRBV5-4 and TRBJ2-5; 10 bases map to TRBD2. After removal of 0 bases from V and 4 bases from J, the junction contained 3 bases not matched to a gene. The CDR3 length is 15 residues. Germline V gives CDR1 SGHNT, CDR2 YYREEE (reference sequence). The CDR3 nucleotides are TGTGCCAGCAGCTTGGGACTAGCGGGCTCAGAGACCCAGTACTTC. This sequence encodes CASSLGLAGSETQYF.

This CDR3 is CAWSVPAASNYGYTF. The DNA for the CDR3 is TGTGCCTGGAGTGTACCCGCGGCCTCTAACTATGGCTACACCTTC. The rearrangement links TRBV30 to TRBJ1-2, with D uncertain. This CDR3 is built from 15 residues. From germline, CDR1 is GTSNPN and CDR2 SVGIG (reference sequence). Trimming removed 0 bases from V and 0 bases from J, with 11 bases in between.

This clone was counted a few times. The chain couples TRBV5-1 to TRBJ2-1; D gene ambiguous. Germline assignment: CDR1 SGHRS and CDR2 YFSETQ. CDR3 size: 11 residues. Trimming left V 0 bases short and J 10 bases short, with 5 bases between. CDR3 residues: CASSLAGEQFF. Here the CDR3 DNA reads TGCGCCAGCAGCTTGGCAGGCGAGCAGTTCTTC.

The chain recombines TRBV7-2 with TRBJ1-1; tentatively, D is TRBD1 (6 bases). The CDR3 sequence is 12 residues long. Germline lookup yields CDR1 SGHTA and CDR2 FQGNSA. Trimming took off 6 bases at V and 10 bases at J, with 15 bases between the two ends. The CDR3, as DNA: TGTGCCAGCAGACAGGGTCTCGAGGGAGCTTTCTTT. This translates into CASRQGLEGAFF.

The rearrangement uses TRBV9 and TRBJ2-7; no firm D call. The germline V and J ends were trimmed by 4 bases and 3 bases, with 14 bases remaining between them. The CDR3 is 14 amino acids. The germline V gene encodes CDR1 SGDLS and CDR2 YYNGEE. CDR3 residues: CASSPTETYYEQYF. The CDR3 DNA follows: TGTGCCAGCAGCCCGACGGAGACTTACTACGAGCAGTACTTC.

The CDR3 bases are TGTGCCAGTAGTCGGGGGACAGGGCGGGAATCTGGGGCCAACGTCCTGACTTTC. Its translation: CASSRGTGRESGANVLTF. This chain connects TRBV19 to TRBJ2-6, with 9 nucleotides matching TRBD1. Unmatched junction bases numbered 9, after V lost 5 bases and J lost 1 base. Per the germline V gene, CDR1 is LNHDA and CDR2 is SQIVND (reference sequence). The CDR3 runs to 18 residues.

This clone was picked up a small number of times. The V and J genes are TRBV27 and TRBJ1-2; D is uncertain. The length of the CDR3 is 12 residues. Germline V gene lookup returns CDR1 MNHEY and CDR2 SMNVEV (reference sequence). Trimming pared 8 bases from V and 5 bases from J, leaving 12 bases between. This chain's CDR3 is CASRSTSYGYTF. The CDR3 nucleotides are TGTGCCAGCCGATCGACATCGTATGGCTACACCTTC.

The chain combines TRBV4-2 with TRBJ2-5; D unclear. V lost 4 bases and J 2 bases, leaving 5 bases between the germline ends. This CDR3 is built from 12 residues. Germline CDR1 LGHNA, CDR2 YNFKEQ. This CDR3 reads CASSLPQETQYF. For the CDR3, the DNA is TGTGCCAGCAGCCTCCCTCAAGAGACCCAGTACTTC.